The clone carrying this T cell receptor beta chain appeared many times. Its antigen is as yet unknown. The data originate from a study of identical twins. The CDR3 covers 12 residues. Trimming pared 2 bases from V and 9 bases from J, leaving 6 bases between. Germline CDR1 is SGHRS and CDR2 is YFSETQ. Study-level results: Abundant cord blood beta clonotypes carried fewer insertions; memory repertoires showed none. The models gave estimates that fell short of the out-of-frame TCR alpha sharing seen in monozygotic twins. Partial confounding of zero-insertion analyses by invariant MAIT and iNKT cells was possible.

TCRdb independently ran MiXCR on the 5' RACE reads; one entry per CDR3 protein. The data contain around 1.7 million distinct CDR3 sequences, 25% to 35% of them singletons. This TCR came from a newborn girl in good health. Sequenced input: cord blood. The chain couples TRBV5-1 to TRBJ1-6; D remains unclear. The CDR3 DNA is TGCGCCAGCAGCTTTGAGGGTTCACCCCTCCACTTT. Protein: CASSFEGSPLHF.